This T cell receptor beta chain emerged from a study of T cell repertoires in ileal Crohn's disease. Points on this clone: What it binds is not known.

Sequencing was performed with immunoSEQ multiplex PCR; in TCRdb, only in-frame clones are kept and a portion is missing. The data hold some 11,000 clones, with more than 65% observed a single time. Time point reported: neoterminal ileum biopsy at postoperative endoscopy, about 6 months after surgery. V dropped 4 bases and J dropped 3 bases, with 13 bases sitting between them. The CDR3 totals 14 residues. Germline V CDR1 and CDR2: SEHNR, FQNEAQ (reference sequence). Study results and limitations: Mucosal expansions were suggested to be mainly CD8 T cells.

This TCR was recovered from an adult with Crohn's disease. The sequenced material came from ileal tissue. The chain combines TRBV7-9 with TRBJ2-7; tentatively, D is TRBD1 (6 bases). DNA of the CDR3: TGTGCCAGCAGCTCTCAGCAGGGGAACTACGAGCAGTACTTC. It encodes CASSSQQGNYEQYF. The full variable domain, its missing parts supplied by reference TRBV7-9 and TRBJ2-7, is DTGVSQNPRHKITKRGQNVTFRCDPISEHNRLYWYRQTLGQGPEFLTYFQNEAQLEKSRLLSDRFSAERPKGSFSTLEIQRTEQGDSAMYLCASSSQQGNYEQYFGPGTRLTVT.